This T cell receptor (beta chain) was recorded in a study of blood T cell repertoires in COVID-19. Seattle enrolled patients during active infection and tracked them longitudinally. Some clones are missing from TCRdb's copy, which holds only in-frame ones; the method was immunoSEQ multiplex PCR. This table holds about 330,000 clones, 80% to 90% found once. Germline CDR1 is MNHEY and CDR2 is SMNVEV (reference sequence). V lost 5 bases to trimming and J lost 7 bases; unmatched junction nucleotides: 4. The CDR3 length is 13 residues. The sample consisted of peripheral blood. The receptor comes from a man younger than 45 with COVID-19, enrolled during active disease. The V and J genes are TRBV27 and TRBJ1-2; 10 positions agree with TRBD1. CDR3 region: CASSPGDRGGYTF. CDR3 nucleotides: TGTGCCAGCAGTCCTGGGGACAGGGGTGGCTACACCTTC.